This T cell receptor beta chain was sequenced during a study of T cell responses to AZD1222 COVID-19 vaccine. Generated by immunoSEQ multiplex PCR, the TCRdb table keeps only in-frame clones and is missing some. The sample consists of over 80,000 clones, around 87% of them appearing once. Study-level results: Spike-specific TCR breadth rose after two AZD1222 doses, and depth rose as well. Among AZD1222 vaccinees, only 5 or 6 were seropositive at baseline. Regions 160-218 and 743-854 held dominance among vaccine-associated CD4 TCRs, which spanned spike. Donors skewed white British and female; clonal diversity was possibly underestimated.

Germline V gene sequence: CDR1 MNHEY, CDR2 SMNVEV (reference sequence). Trimming stripped 2 bases from V and 4 bases from J, with 8 bases between. The CDR3 loop spans 13 amino acids. With respect to this clone: The antigen is not known.

The origin of this receptor is an adult in good health. V gene TRBV27 combines with J gene TRBJ2-5; D perhaps matches TRBD1 (5 bases). Sequences were derived from peripheral blood, sampled on day 0 of AZD1222 vaccination. The CDR3 reads CASSLMQGETQYF. The CDR3 nucleotides read TGTGCCAGCAGTTTAATGCAGGGAGAGACCCAGTACTTC.